This T cell receptor (beta chain) originates from a study of cytomegalovirus exposure and HLA in healthy donors. Study-wide findings and caveats: Relative to equally common others, HLA-associated TCR beta chains showed greater clonal expansion in a later analysis. According to an earlier analysis, most TCR beta V segments yielded productive rearrangements about 90% or about 30% of the time.

Details on this clone: Its antigen remains unidentified.

Germline V gene sequence: CDR1 MNHNS, CDR2 SASEGT. After removal of 4 bases from V and 3 bases from J, the junction contained 7 bases not matched to a gene. CDR3 length: 16 amino acids. Vbeta (60) and Jbeta (13) primers were used in the PCR. TCRdb keeps only in-frame clones here, not all; method: immunoSEQ multiplex PCR. The table shows some 120,000 clones, with around 81% occurring only once. Material for sequencing was PBMCs. The receptor was derived from a woman in her twenties or thirties in good health and CMV-seronegative. This rearrangement joins TRBV6-1 to TRBJ2-3, with 10 nucleotides matching TRBD2. CDR3 residues: CASSGLAGVLTDTQYF. Here the CDR3 DNA reads TGTGCCAGCAGTGGCCTAGCGGGAGTTTTAACAGATACGCAGTATTTT.